The 16 T cell receptor beta chains in this list originate from one sample, sequenced in a study of CD8+CD57+ T cells in acquired aplastic anemia. Genomic DNA templated the TCR beta VDJ and CDR3 profiling. In TCRdb, the reads were re-called with MiXCR into one record per CDR3 protein. The data hold about 210,000 distinct CDR3 sequences, with 30% to 40% observed a single time. The sample taken for sequencing was sorted CD4+, CD8+, or CD8+CD57+ T cells (not recorded which) from PBMCs. All receptors derive from a human donor in good health, serving as a control.

Many counts were recorded for this clonotype. The genes are TRBV7-9 and TRBJ2-1, with TRBD2 matching 11 bases. V trimming: 11 bases; J trimming: 1 base; junction bases outside the gene matches: 1. Germline V gene lookup returns CDR1 SEHNR and CDR2 FQNEAQ (reference sequence). The CDR3 is made up of 13 amino acids. The CDR3 DNA reads TGTGCCGGGACTAGCGGATCCTACAATGAGCAGTTCTTC. Encoded protein: CAGTSGSYNEQFF.

There are many counts of this clonotype. The chain has TRBV12-3 or TRBV12-4 and TRBJ1-3; D is unclear. V dropped 6 bases and J dropped 0 bases, with 12 bases sitting between them. The CDR3 sequence is 15 residues long. CDR3 amino acids: CASSRTGSSGNTIYF. The CDR3 DNA is TGTGCCAGCAGCCGGACGGGATCCTCTGGAAACACCATATATTTT.

The sample holds a few counts of this clonotype. The V call is TRBV29-1, the J call TRBJ1-2; no reliable D call. CDR3 length equals 11 residues. Germline V gene sequence: CDR1 SQVTM, CDR2 ANQGSEA. V lost 8 bases, J lost 0 bases, and 7 bases lay in between. CDR3 in amino acids: CSFQSNYGYTF. The CDR3 DNA is TGCAGCTTTCAGTCTAACTATGGCTACACCTTC.

CDR3: CASSPDWGGYTF. Written as DNA, the CDR3 is TGTGCCAGCAGTCCGGATTGGGGGGGCTACACCTTC. The rearrangement links TRBV7-9 to TRBJ1-2; D possibly corresponds to TRBD1 (5 bases). The germline V gene encodes CDR1 SEHNR and CDR2 FQNEAQ (reference sequence). This CDR3 contains 12 residues. Between the trimmed V and J ends, which lost 6 bases and 8 bases, there was a span of 13 bases. Using reference TRBV7-9 and TRBJ1-2 for the parts outside the CDR3, the full variable domain is DTGVSQNPRHKITKRGQNVTFRCDPISEHNRLYWYRQTLGQGPEFLTYFQNEAQLEKSRLLSDRFSAERPKGSFSTLEIQRTEQGDSAMYLCASSPDWGGYTFGSGTRLTVV.

V is TRBV6-1 and J is TRBJ1-3; TRBD1 aligns across 11 bases. CDR1 is MNHNS and CDR2 is SASEGT in the germline V gene. The CDR3 is 13 amino acids. V shed 9 bases, J shed 6 bases, and the junction held 4 bases outside the gene matches. The CDR3 loop is CASGQGAENTIYF. CDR3 nucleotide sequence: TGTGCCAGTGGACAGGGGGCAGAAAACACCATATATTTT.

In this sample, this clonotype turned up many times. V usage is TRBV19 and J usage is TRBJ2-1; D gene ambiguous. Germline V CDR1 and CDR2: LNHDA, SQIVND (reference sequence). V lost 6 bases, J lost 4 bases, and 4 bases lay in between. The CDR3 contains 11 residues. The CDR3 sequence is CASRMYNEQFF. CDR3 nucleotide sequence: TGTGCCAGTAGAATGTACAATGAGCAGTTCTTC.

CDR3 nucleotide sequence: TGCGCCAGCAGCTGGACTCCGGCGGGGGATACGCAGTATTTT. This encodes CASSWTPAGDTQYF. V and J are TRBV5-1 and TRBJ2-3; D may be TRBD2 (6 bases). Deletions cut 3 bases from V and 6 bases from J, with 14 bases between. This CDR3 spans 14 amino acids. Germline CDR1 and CDR2: SGHRS and YFSETQ.

J is TRBJ1-1 and V is TRBV7-9, with D possibly being TRBD1 (5 bases). With 1 base removed from V and 6 bases from J, the gap between germline ends came to 9 bases. The CDR3 has 13 amino acids. From germline, CDR1 is SEHNR and CDR2 FQNEAQ (reference sequence). This CDR3 is CASSLVGRAEAFF. The CDR3, as DNA: TGTGCCAGCAGCTTAGTGGGCAGGGCTGAAGCTTTCTTT.

Comments on this clonotype: Just one base apart from a much larger clone, this may be a read error. The chain recombines TRBV2 with TRBJ2-5, with D unresolved. V lost 4 bases to trimming and J lost 5 bases, with 11 bases between them. Per germline, CDR1 SNHLY and CDR2 FYNNEI. The CDR3 has 13 amino acids. CDR3 sequence: CASSAGLGETQYF. As DNA, the CDR3 is TGTGCCAGCAGTGCCGGCCTAGGGGAGACCCAGTACTTC.

This clonotype was observed a handful of times. V and J are TRBV4-1 and TRBJ2-1, with 7 nucleotides matching TRBD1. Germline trimming cut 2 bases from V and 7 bases from J; bases unmatched to any gene: 14. The CDR3 length is 17 residues. Germline V gene lookup returns CDR1 MGHRA and CDR2 YSYEKL. The CDR3: CASSQPNRGRGRNEQFF. CDR3 coding DNA: TGCGCCAGCAGCCAACCGAACAGGGGCCGCGGCCGAAATGAGCAGTTCTTC.

This clonotype was seen a handful of times. The chain employs TRBV4-1 and TRBJ2-2; 11 bases are a match to TRBD1. Germline CDR1 MGHRA, CDR2 YSYEKL. After removal of 6 bases from V and 3 bases from J, the junction contained 6 bases not matched to a gene. CDR3 length: 16 amino acids. Written as DNA, the CDR3 is TGCGCCAGCAGTAGAGAGGGACAGGGGGACACCGGGGAGCTGTTTTTT. Protein product: CASSREGQGDTGELFF.

Only a few counts were recorded for this clonotype. This sequence joins TRBV12-3 or TRBV12-4 and TRBJ2-1, with TRBD1 matching 9 bases. The CDR3 extends over 14 amino acids. The ends lost 5 bases at V and 5 bases at J; junction bases unmatched: 4. CDR3 nucleotide sequence: TGTGCCAGCAGTCCCGGGACAGGGAACAATGAGCAGTTCTTC. Its protein product is CASSPGTGNNEQFF.

The V call is TRBV19, the J call TRBJ1-1; D call uncertain. The CDR3 covers 14 residues. Germline V gene data show CDR1 as LNHDA and CDR2 as SQIVND (reference sequence). Trimming pared 6 bases from V and 2 bases from J, leaving 13 bases between. CDR3 loop: CASSRAEGNTEAFF. CDR3 DNA: TGTGCCAGTAGCCGAGCCGAGGGTAACACTGAAGCTTTCTTT.

This clonotype showed up many times. The chain joins TRBV5-6 to TRBJ2-3; weak D call: TRBD2 (5 bases). V lost 3 bases, J lost 4 bases, and 9 bases lay in between. CDR3 size: 13 residues. CDR1 is SGHDT and CDR2 is YYEEEE in the germline V gene. The CDR3 region has the DNA TGTGCCAGCAGCTGGAGGAGTTCAGATACGCAGTATTTT. Translated: CASSWRSSDTQYF.

This clonotype was counted a few times. One junction end disagrees with the germline gene, perhaps due to a read error. CDR3 coding DNA: TGCGCCAGCAAAGGGGGAGGGGAGACCCAGCACTTC. The encoded protein is CASKGGGETQHF. The genes are TRBV4-1 and TRBJ2-5, with D maybe TRBD2 (7 bases). CDR1 MGHRA and CDR2 YSYEKL come from the germline V gene. This CDR3 region has 12 residues.

The gene calls are TRBV11-2 and TRBJ2-4, with D possibly TRBD1 on 5 matching bases. CDR3 size: 12 residues. V shed 8 bases and J shed 10 bases, with 15 bases lying between them. CDR1 and CDR2 from the germline V gene are SGHAT and FQNNGV. This CDR3 is CASGPGLGIQYF. The CDR3 DNA is TGTGCCAGCGGCCCAGGGCTGGGGATTCAGTACTTC.